This record concerns one T cell receptor (beta chain) sequence. Its antigen is unknown. Relying on iRepertoire HTBI primers and Arm-PCR of CDR3 regions, the team built TCR beta libraries. TCRdb ran MiXCR on the multiplex PCR reads and lists one entry per CDR3 protein. Of about half a million distinct CDR3 sequences listed, about 22% are singletons. This entry is derived from a study of regulatory T cells in long-lasting Graves disease. At the level of the study: The study counted Graves' disease as persistent given over 5 years of antithyroid drugs and positive TSH receptor antibodies.

V lost 6 bases, J lost 5 bases, and 10 bases lay in between. Germline V CDR1 and CDR2: DFQATT, SNEGSKA (reference sequence). The CDR3 consists of 11 residues. Overall study results and limits: A greater number of public clonotypes (about 2,900) was shared by persistent patients than by new patients (about 880).

Time point in this sample: persistent/refractory GD, antithyroid drugs over 5 years with positive TRAb. Following extraction of RNA from PBMCs, that RNA was used to make the TCR library. Diagnoses of Graves' disease were made by American Thyroid Association guidelines. The material sequenced was peripheral blood mononuclear cells (PBMCs), taken when the disease was refractory, from a patient treated with antithyroid drugs. The TCR comes from a female donor with Graves disease. V and J are TRBV20-1 and TRBJ2-5; unclear D gene. CDR3 sequence reads: CSAKNPETQYF. The CDR3 DNA follows: TGCAGTGCCAAAAATCCGGAGACCCAGTACTTC.